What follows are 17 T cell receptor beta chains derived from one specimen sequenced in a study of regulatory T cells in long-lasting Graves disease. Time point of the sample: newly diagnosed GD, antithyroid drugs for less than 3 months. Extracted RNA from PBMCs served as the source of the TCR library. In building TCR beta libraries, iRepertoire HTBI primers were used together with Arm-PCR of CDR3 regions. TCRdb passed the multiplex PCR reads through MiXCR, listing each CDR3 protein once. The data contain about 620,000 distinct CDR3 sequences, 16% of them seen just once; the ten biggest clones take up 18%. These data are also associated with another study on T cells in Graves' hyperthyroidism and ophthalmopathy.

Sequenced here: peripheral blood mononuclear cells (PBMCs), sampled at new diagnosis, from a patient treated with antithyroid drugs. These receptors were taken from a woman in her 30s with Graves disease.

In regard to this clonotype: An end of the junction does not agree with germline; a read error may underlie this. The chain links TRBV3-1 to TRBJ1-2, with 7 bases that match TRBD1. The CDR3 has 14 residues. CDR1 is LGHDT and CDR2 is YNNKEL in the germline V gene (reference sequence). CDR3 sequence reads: CGSSQGGQFYGYTF. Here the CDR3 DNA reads TGTGGCAGCAGCCAAGGGGGACAGTTCTATGGCTACACCTTC.

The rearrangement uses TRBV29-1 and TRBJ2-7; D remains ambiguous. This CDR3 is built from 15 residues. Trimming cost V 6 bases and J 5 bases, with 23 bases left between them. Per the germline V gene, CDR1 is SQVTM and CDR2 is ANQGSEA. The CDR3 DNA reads TGCAGCGTAGAACAATTAGTCGGGCCAGCCCACGAGCAGTACTTC. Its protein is CSVEQLVGPAHEQYF.

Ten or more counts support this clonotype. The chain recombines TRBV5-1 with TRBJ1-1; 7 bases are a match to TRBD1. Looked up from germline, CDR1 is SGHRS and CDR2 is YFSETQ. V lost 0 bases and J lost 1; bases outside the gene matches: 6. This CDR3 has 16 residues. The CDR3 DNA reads TGCGCCAGCAGCTTGGGACAGGGAAGGGCGAACACTGAAGCTTTCTTT. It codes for CASSLGQGRANTEAFF.

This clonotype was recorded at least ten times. The CDR3 sequence: CSARSRLRNTEAFF. CDR3 DNA sequence: TGCAGTGCTAGATCGAGGTTGCGGAACACTGAAGCTTTCTTT. V and J are TRBV20-1 and TRBJ1-1; D is unresolved. The CDR3 extends over 14 amino acids. Trimming shortened V by 2 bases and J by 1 base, and 11 bases separated the two germline ends. Germline lookup yields CDR1 DFQATT and CDR2 SNEGSKA (reference sequence).

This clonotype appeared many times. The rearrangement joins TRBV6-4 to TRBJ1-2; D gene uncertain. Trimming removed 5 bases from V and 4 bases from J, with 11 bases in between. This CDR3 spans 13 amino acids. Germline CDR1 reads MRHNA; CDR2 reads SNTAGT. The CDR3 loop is CASSLDGVYGYTF. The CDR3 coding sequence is TGTGCCAGCAGTTTAGACGGAGTCTATGGCTACACCTTC.

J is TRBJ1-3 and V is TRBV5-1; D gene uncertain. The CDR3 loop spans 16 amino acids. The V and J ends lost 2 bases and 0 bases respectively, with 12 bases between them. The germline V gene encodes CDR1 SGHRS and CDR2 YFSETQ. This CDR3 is CASSFGYQISGNTIYF. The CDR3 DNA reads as TGCGCCAGCAGCTTTGGGTATCAGATCTCTGGAAACACCATATATTTT.

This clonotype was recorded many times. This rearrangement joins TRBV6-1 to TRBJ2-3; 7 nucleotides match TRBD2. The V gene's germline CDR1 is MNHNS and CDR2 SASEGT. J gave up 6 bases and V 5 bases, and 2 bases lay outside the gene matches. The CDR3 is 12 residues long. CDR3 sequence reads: CASSNGGDTQYF. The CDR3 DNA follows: TGTGCCAGCAGTAACGGGGGGGATACGCAGTATTTT.

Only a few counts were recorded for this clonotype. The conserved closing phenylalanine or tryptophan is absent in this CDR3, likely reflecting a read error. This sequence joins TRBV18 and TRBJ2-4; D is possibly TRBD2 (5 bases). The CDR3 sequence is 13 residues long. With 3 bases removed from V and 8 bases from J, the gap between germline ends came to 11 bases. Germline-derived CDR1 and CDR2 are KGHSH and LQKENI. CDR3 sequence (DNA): TGTGCCAGCTCACCTCCGGGGTCGGACATTCAGTACCTC. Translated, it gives CASSPPGSDIQYL.

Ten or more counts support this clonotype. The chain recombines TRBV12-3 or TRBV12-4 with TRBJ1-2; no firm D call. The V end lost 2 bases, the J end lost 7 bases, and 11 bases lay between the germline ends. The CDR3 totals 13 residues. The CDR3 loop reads CASSLFLDSGYTF. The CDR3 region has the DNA TGTGCCAGCAGTTTATTCCTAGATAGTGGCTACACCTTC.

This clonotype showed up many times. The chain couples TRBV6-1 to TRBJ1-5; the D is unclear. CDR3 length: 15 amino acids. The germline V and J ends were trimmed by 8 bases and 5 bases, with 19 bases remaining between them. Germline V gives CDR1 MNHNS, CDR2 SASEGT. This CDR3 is CASGDDLWEYQPQHF. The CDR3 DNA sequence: TGTGCCAGCGGAGACGACCTGTGGGAATATCAGCCCCAGCATTTT.

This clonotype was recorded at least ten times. The CDR3 region has the DNA TGTGCCAGCAGGCCATTACAGGGGGCGAGGACTGAAGCTTTCTTT. Residues: CASRPLQGARTEAFF. J is TRBJ1-1 and V is TRBV6-1; TRBD1 matches at 9 bases. Germline assignment: CDR1 MNHNS and CDR2 SASEGT. J lost 5 bases, V lost 6 bases, and 10 bases had no gene match. The CDR3 totals 15 residues.

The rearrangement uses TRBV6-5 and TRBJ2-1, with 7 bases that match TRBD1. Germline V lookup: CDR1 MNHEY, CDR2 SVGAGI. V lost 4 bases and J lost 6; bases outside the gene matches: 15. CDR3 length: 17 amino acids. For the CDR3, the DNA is TGTGCCAGCAGTTCCCTCGACAGGGCGTTGAGGGGCAATGAGCAGTTCTTC. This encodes CASSSLDRALRGNEQFF.

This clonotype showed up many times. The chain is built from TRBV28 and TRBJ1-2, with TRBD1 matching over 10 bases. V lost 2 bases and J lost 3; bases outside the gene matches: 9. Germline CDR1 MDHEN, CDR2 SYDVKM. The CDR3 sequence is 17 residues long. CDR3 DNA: TGTGCCAGCAGTTTACGCCCGGGACAGGGGTTCGACTATGGCTACACCTTC. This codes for CASSLRPGQGFDYGYTF.

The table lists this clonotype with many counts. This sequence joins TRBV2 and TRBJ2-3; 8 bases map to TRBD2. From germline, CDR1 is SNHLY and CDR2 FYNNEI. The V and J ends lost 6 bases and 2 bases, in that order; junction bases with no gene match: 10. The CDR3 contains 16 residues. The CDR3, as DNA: TGTGCCAGCAGCCGGAACGGGAGGGCCCCCACAGATACGCAGTATTTT. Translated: CASSRNGRAPTDTQYF.

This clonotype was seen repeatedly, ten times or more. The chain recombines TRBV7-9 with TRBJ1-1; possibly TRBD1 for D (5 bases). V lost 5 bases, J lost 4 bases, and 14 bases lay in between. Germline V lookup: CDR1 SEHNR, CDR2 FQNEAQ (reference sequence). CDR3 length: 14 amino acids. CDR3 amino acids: CASSLDSISTEAFF. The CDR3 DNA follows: TGTGCCAGCAGCCTCGACAGTATCAGCACTGAAGCTTTCTTT. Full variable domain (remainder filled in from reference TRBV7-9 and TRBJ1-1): DTGVSQNPRHKITKRGQNVTFRCDPISEHNRLYWYRQTLGQGPEFLTYFQNEAQLEKSRLLSDRFSAERPKGSFSTLEIQRTEQGDSAMYLCASSLDSISTEAFFGQGTRLTVV.

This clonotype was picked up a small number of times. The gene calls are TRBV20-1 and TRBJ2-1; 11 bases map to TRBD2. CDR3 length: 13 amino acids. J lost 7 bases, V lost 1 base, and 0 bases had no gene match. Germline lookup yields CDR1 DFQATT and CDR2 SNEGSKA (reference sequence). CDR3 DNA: TGCAGTGCTAGAGGGACTAGCGGGAATGAGCAGTTCTTC. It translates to CSARGTSGNEQFF.

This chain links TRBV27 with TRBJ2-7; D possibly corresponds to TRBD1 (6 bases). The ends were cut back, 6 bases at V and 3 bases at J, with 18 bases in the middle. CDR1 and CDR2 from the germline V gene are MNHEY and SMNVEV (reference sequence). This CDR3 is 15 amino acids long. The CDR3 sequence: CASRQVQGIGYEQYF. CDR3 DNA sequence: TGTGCCAGCAGGCAAGTTCAGGGGATAGGCTACGAGCAGTACTTC.